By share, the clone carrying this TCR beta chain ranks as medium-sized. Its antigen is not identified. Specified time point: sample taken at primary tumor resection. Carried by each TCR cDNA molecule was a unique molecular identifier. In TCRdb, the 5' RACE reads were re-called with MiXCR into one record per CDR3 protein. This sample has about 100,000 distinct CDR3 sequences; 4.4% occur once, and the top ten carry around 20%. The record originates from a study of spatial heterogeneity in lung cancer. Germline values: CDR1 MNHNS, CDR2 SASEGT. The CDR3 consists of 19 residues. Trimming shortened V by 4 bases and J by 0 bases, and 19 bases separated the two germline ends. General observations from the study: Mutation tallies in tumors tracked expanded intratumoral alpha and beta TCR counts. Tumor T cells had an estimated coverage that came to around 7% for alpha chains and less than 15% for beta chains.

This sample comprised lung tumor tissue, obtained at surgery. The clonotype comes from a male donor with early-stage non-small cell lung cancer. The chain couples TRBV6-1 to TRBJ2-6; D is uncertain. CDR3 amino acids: CASSATSRASYSGANVLTF. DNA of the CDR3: TGTGCCAGCAGTGCAACAAGTCGGGCTTCGTACTCTGGGGCCAACGTCCTGACTTTC.